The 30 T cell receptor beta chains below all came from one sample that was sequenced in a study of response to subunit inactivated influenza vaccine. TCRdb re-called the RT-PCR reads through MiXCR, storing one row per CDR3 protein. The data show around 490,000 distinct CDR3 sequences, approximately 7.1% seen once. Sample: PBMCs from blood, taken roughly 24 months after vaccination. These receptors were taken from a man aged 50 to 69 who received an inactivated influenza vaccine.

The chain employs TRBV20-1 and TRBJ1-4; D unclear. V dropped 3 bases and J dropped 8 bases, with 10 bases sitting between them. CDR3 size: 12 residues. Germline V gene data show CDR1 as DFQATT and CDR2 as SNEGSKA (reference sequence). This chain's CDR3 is CSASRGEEKLFF. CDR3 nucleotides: TGCAGTGCTAGTCGCGGGGAGGAAAAACTGTTTTTT.

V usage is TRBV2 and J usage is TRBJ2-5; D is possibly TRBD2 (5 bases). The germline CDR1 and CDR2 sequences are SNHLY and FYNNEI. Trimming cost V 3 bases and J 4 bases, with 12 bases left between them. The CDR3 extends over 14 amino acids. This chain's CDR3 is CASSERTGLETQYF. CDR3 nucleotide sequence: TGTGCCAGCAGTGAGAGGACGGGATTAGAGACCCAGTACTTC.

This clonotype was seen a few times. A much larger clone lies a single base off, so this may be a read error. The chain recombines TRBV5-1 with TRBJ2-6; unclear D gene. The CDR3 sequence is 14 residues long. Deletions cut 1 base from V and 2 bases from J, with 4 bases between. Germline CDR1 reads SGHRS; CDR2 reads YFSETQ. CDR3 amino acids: CASSLRTGANVLTF. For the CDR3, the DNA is TGCGCCAGCAGCTTGAGAACTGGGGCCAACGTCCTGACTTTC.

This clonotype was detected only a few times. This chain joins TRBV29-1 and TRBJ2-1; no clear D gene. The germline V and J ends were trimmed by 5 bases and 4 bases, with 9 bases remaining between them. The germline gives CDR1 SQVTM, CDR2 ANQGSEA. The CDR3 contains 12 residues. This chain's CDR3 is CSVLQDYNEQFF. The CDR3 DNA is TGCAGCGTTCTGCAGGATTACAATGAGCAGTTCTTC.

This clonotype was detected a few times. CDR3 nucleotides: TGTGCCAGCAGCCAATCTGGCAACGGACGGCCCCAGCATTTT. Encoded protein: CASSQSGNGRPQHF. J is TRBJ1-5 and V is TRBV3-1; no reliable D call. The CDR3 totals 14 residues. Trimming removed 2 bases at V and 9 bases at J, with 14 bases between. The germline V gene encodes CDR1 LGHDT and CDR2 YNNKEL (reference sequence).

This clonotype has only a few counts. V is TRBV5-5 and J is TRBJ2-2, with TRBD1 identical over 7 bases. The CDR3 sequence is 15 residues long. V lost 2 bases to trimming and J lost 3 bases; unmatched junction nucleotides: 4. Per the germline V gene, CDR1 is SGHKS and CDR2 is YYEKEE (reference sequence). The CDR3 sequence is CASSFPGTDTGELFF. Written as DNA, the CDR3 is TGTGCCAGCAGCTTCCCCGGGACAGACACCGGGGAGCTGTTTTTT.

CDR3 nucleotides: TGTGCCAGTAGTACCGGCCTGAGGGGCACAGATACGCAGTATTTT. It specifies CASSTGLRGTDTQYF. The rearrangement joins TRBV19 to TRBJ2-3; the D gene is possibly TRBD2 (5 bases). V shed 4 bases and J shed 1 base, with 12 bases lying between them. Per the germline V gene, CDR1 is LNHDA and CDR2 is SQIVND (reference sequence). The CDR3 runs to 15 residues.

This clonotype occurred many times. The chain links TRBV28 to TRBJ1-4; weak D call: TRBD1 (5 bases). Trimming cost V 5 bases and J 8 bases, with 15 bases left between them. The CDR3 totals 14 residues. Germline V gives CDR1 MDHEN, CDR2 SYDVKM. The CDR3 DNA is TGTGCCAGCAGTGACCCCAGGGATTGGGAAAAACTGTTTTTT. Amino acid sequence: CASSDPRDWEKLFF.

The CDR3: CASNLSRGDTQYF. In DNA form, the CDR3 reads TGTGCCAGCAACTTGAGCCGCGGGGATACGCAGTATTTT. The chain couples TRBV11-1 to TRBJ2-3; tentatively, D is TRBD2 (5 bases). Germline CDR1 and CDR2: SGHAT and FQDESV (reference sequence). The CDR3 runs to 13 residues. V lost 7 bases to trimming and J lost 6 bases, with 14 bases between them.

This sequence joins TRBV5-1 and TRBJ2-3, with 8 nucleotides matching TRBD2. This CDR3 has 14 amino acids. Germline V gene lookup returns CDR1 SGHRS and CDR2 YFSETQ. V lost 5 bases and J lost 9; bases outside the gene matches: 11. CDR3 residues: CASRTSEFTGTQYF. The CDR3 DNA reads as TGCGCCAGCAGGACTAGCGAGTTCACAGGGACGCAGTATTTT. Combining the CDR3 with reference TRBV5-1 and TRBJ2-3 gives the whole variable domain KAGVTQTPRYLIKTRGQQVTLSCSPISGHRSVSWYQQTPGQGLQFLFEYFSETQRNKGNFPGRFSGRQFSNSRSEMNVSTLELGDSALYLCASRTSEFTGTQYFGPGTRLTVL.

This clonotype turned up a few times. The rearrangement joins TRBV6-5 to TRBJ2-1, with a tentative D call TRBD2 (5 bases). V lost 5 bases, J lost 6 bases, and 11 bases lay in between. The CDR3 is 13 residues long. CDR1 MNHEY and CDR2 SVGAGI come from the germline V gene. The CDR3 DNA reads TGTGCCAGCAGTACTACTAGACGCAATGAGCAGTTCTTC. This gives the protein CASSTTRRNEQFF.

The CDR3 DNA reads as TGTGCCAGCAGTGAAGGACTTTTCTACGAGCAGTACTTC. Translated: CASSEGLFYEQYF. V and J are TRBV6-1 and TRBJ2-7; D gene uncertain. CDR3 size: 13 residues. Trimming left V 1 base short and J 3 bases short, with 7 bases between. Germline assignment: CDR1 MNHNS and CDR2 SASEGT.

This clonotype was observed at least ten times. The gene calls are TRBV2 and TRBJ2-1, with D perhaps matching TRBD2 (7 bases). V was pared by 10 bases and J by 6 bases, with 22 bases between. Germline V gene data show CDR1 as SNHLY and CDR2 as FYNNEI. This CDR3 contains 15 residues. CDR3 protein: CATQKPGGKGNEQFF. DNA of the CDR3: TGTGCCACTCAGAAGCCGGGGGGCAAGGGCAATGAGCAGTTCTTC.

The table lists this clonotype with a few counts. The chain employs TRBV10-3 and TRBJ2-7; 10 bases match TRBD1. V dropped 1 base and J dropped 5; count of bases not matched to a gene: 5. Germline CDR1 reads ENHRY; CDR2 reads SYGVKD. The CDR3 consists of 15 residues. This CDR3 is CAISELGQGSHEQYF. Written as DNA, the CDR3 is TGTGCCATCAGTGAGTTGGGACAGGGGTCCCACGAGCAGTACTTC.

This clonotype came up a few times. CDR3 sequence: CASNTPGLGETQYF. The CDR3 DNA reads as TGTGCCAGCAATACCCCAGGGCTTGGGGAGACCCAGTACTTC. The chain has TRBV12-3 or TRBV12-4 and TRBJ2-5; maybe TRBD1 (5 bases). Trimming left V 7 bases short and J 5 bases short, with 17 bases between. The CDR3 runs to 14 residues.

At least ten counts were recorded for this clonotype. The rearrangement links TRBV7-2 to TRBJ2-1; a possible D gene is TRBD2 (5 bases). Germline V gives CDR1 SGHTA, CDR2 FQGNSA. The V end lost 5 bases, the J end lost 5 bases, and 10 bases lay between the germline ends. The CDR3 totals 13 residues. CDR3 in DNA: TGTGCCAGCAGCCCAGACTACAACAATGAGCAGTTCTTC. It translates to CASSPDYNNEQFF.

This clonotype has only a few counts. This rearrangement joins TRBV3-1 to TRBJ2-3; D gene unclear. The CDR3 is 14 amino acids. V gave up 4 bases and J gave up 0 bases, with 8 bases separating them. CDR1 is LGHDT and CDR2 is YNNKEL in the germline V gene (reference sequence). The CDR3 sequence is CASSPSPSTDTQYF. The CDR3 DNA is TGTGCCAGCAGCCCGAGCCCTAGCACAGATACGCAGTATTTT.

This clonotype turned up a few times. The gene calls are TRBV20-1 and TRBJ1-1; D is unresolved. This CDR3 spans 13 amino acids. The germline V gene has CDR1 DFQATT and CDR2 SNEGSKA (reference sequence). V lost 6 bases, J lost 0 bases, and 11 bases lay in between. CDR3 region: CSAYRDLNTEAFF. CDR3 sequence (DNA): TGCAGTGCGTACAGAGACTTGAACACTGAAGCTTTCTTT.

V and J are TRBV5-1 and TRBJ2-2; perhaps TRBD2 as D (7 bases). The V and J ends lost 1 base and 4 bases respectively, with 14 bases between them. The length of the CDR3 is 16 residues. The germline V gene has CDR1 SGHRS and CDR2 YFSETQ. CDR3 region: CASSLNAAGATGELFF. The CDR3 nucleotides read TGCGCCAGCAGCTTGAACGCGGCGGGGGCCACCGGGGAGCTGTTTTTT.

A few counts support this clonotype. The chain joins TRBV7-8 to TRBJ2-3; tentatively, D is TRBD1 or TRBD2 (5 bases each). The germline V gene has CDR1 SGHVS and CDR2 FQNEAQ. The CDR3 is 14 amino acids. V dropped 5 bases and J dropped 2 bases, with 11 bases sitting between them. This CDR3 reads CASSPGAATDTQYF. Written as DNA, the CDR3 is TGTGCCAGCAGCCCCGGGGCCGCCACAGATACGCAGTATTTT.

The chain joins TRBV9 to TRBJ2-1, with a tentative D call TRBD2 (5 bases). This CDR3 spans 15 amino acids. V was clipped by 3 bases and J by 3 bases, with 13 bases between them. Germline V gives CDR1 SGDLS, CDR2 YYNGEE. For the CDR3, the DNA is TGTGCCAGCAGCGCGACCCCGAGGGACTACAATGAGCAGTTCTTC. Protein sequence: CASSATPRDYNEQFF. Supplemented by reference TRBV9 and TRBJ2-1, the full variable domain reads DSGVTQTPKHLITATGQRVTLRCSPRSGDLSVYWYQQSLDQGLQFLIQYYNGEERAKGNILERFSAQQFPDLHSELNLSSLELGDSALYFCASSATPRDYNEQFFGPGTRLTVL.

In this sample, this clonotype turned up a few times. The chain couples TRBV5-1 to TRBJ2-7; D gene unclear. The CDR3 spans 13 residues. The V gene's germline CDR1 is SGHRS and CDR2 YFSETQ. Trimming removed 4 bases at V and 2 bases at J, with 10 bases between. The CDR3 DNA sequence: TGCGCCAGCAGCGTTGAGAGCGCCTACGAGCAGTACTTC. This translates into CASSVESAYEQYF.

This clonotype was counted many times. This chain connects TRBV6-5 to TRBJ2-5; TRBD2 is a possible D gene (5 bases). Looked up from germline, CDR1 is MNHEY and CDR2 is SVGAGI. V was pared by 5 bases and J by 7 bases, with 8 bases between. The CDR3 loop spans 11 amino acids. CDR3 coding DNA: TGTGCCAGCAGTACCCGGGGGACCCAGTACTTC. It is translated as CASSTRGTQYF.

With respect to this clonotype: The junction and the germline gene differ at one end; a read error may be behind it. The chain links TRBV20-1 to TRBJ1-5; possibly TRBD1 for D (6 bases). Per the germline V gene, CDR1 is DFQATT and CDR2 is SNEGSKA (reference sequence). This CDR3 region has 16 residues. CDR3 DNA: TGCTGTGCTAGAGGCTTGGAGAGGCAGGGGTTACAGCCCCAGCATTTT. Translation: CCARGLERQGLQPQHF.

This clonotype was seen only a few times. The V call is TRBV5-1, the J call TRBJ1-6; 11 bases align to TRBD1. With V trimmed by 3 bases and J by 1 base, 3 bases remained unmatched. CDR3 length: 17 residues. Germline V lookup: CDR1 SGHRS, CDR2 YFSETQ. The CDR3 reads CASSSGQGASYNSPLHF. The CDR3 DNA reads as TGCGCCAGCAGCTCAGGACAGGGGGCGTCCTATAATTCACCCCTCCACTTT.

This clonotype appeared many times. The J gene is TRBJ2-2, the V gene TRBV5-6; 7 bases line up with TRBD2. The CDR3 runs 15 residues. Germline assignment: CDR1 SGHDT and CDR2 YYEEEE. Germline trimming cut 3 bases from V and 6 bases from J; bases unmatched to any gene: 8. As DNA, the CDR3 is TGTGCCAGCAGCTCAGCGGGACCCCTGTCCGGGGAGCTGTTTTTT. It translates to CASSSAGPLSGELFF.

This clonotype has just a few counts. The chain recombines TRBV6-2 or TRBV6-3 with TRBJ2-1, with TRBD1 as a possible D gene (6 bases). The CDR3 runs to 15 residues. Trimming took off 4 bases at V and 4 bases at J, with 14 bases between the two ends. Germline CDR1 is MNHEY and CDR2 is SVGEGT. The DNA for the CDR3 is TGTGCCAGCAGTTTTCAGGGGCGAGGGTACAATGAGCAGTTCTTC. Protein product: CASSFQGRGYNEQFF.

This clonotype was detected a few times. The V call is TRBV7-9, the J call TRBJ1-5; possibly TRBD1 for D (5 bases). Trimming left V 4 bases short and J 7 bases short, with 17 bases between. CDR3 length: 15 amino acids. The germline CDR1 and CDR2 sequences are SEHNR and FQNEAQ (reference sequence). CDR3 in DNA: TGTGCCAGCAGCTCCGGGGGGGTTCGGGGACAGCCCCAGCATTTT. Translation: CASSSGGVRGQPQHF.

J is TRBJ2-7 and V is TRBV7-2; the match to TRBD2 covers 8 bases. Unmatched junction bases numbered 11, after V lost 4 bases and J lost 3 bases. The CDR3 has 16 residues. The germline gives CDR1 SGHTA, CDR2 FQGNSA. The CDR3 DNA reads TGTGCCAGCAGCTCTGGCGCCGGGACTAGATACTACGAGCAGTACTTC. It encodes CASSSGAGTRYYEQYF.

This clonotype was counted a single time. CDR3 amino acids: CASSQDEWGGDEAFF. CDR3 sequence (DNA): TGCGCCAGCAGCCAAGATGAATGGGGGGGGGATGAAGCTTTCTTT. The chain links TRBV4-1 to TRBJ1-1; a weak D match, TRBD1 (5 bases). CDR1 and CDR2 (germline): MGHRA, YSYEKL. Trimming took off 0 bases at V and 7 bases at J, with 15 bases between the two ends. The CDR3 has 15 residues.